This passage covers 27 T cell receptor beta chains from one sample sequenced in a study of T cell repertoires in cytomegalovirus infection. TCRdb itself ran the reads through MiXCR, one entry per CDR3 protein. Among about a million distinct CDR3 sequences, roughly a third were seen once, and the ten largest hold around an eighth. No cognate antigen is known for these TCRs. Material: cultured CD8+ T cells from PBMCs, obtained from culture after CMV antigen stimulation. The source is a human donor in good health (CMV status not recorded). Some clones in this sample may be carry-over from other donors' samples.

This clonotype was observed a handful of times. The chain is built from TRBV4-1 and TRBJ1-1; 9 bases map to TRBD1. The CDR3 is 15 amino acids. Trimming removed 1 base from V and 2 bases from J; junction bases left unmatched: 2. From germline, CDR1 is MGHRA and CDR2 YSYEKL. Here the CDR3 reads CASSQGGQGNTEAFF. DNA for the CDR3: TGCGCCAGCAGCCAAGGGGGACAGGGTAACACTGAAGCTTTCTTT.

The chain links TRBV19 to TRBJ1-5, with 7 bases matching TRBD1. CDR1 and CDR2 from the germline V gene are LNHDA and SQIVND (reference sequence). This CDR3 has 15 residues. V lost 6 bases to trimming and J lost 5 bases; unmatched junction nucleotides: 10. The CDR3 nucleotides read TGTGCCAGTAGCCTGTCGACAGGGCCTGATCAGCCCCAGCATTTT. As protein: CASSLSTGPDQPQHF.

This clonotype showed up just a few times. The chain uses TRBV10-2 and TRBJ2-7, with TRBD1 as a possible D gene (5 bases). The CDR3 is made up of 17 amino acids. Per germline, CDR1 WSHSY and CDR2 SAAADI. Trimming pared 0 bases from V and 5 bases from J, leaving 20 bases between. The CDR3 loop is CASSESTRQFTANEQYF. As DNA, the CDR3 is TGCGCCAGCAGTGAGTCGACCCGACAGTTCACGGCCAACGAGCAGTACTTC.

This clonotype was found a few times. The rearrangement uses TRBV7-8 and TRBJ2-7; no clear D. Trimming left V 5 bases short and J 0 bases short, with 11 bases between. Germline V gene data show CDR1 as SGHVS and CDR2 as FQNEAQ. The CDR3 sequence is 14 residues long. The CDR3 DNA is TGTGCCAGCAGCCGAGATTCTAGCTCCTACGAGCAGTACGTC. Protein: CASSRDSSSYEQYV.

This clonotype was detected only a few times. In DNA, the CDR3 is TGTGCCAGCAGTCTTCGGATAAACTACGAGCAGTACTTC. Protein: CASSLRINYEQYF. The V gene is TRBV27, the J gene TRBJ2-7; D is unresolved. The germline V gene encodes CDR1 MNHEY and CDR2 SMNVEV (reference sequence). The length of the CDR3 is 13 residues. Trimming stripped 5 bases from V and 3 bases from J, with 11 bases between.

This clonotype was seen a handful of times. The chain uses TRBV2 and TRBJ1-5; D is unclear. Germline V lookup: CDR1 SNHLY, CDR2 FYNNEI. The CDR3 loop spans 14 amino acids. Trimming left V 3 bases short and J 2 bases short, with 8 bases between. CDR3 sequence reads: CASSEIKGNQPQHF. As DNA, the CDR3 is TGTGCCAGCAGTGAGATAAAGGGCAATCAGCCCCAGCATTTT. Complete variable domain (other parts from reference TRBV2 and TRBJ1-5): EPEVTQTPSHQVTQMGQEVILRCVPISNHLYFYWYRQILGQKVEFLVSFYNNEISEKSEIFDDQFSVERPDGSNFTLKIRSTKLEDSAMYFCASSEIKGNQPQHFGDGTRLSIL.

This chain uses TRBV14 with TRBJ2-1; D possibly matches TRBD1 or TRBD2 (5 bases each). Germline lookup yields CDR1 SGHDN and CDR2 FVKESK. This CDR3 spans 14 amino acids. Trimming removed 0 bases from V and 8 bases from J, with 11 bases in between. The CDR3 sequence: CASSQDEGLDEQFF. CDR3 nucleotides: TGTGCCAGCAGCCAAGATGAGGGGTTGGATGAGCAGTTCTTC.

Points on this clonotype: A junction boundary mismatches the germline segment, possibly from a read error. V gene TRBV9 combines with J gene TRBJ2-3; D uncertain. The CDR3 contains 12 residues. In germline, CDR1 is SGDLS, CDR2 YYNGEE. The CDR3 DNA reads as TGTGCCAGCAGCCTCGACGAAGATATGCAGTATTTT. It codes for CASSLDEDMQYF.

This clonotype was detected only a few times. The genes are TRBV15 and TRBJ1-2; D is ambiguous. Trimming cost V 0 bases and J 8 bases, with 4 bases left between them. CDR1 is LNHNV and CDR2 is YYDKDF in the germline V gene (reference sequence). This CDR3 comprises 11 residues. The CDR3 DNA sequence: TGTGCCACCAGCAGAGATGAGGGCTACACCTTC. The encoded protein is CATSRDEGYTF.

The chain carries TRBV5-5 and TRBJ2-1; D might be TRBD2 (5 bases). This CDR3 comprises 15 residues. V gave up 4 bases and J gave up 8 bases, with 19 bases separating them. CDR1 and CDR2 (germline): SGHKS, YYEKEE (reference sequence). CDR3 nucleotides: TGTGCCAGCAGCCAACCGGAGGTACGAGGTGATGAGCAGTTCTTC. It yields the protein CASSQPEVRGDEQFF.

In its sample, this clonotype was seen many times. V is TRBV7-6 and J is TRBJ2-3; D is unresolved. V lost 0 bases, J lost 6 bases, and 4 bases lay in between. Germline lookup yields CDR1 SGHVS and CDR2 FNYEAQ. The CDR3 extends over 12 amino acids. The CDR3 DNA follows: TGTGCCAGCAGCTTAGCTCGGGATACGCAGTATTTT. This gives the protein CASSLARDTQYF.

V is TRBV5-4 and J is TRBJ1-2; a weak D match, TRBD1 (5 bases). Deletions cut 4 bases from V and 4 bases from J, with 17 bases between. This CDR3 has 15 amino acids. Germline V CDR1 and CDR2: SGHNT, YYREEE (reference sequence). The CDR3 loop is CASSPNLGGAYGYTF. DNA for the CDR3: TGTGCCAGCAGCCCCAACCTTGGTGGGGCCTATGGCTACACCTTC.

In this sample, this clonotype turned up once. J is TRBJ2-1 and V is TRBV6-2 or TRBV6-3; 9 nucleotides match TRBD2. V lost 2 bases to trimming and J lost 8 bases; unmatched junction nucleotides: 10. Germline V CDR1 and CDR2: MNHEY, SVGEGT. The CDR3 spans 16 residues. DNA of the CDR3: TGTGCCAGCAGTTACCAATTGCGGGGGGGCGTCGATGAGCAGTTCTTC. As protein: CASSYQLRGGVDEQFF.

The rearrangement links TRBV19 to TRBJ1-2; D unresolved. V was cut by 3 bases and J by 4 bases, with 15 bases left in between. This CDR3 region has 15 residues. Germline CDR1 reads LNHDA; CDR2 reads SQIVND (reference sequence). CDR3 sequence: CASSMATTDFYGYTF. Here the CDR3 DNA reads TGTGCCAGTAGTATGGCAACCACGGACTTCTATGGCTACACCTTC.

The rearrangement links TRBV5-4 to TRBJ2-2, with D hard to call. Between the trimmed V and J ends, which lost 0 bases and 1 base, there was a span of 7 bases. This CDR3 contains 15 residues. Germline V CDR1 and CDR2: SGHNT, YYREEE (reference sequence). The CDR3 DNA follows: TGTGCCAGCAGCTTGGGACATTGGAACACCGGGGAGCTGTTTTTT. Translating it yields CASSLGHWNTGELFF.

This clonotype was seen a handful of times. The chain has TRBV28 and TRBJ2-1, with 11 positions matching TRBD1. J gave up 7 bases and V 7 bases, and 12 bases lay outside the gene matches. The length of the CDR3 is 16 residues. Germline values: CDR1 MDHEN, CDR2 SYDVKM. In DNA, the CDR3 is TGTGCCAGCACCATTACCTCCGGGACAGGGGGGAATGAGCAGTTCTTC. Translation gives CASTITSGTGGNEQFF.

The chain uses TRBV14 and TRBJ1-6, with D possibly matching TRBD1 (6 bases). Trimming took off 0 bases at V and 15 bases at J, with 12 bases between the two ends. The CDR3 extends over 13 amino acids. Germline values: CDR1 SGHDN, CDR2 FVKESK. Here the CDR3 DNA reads TGTGCCAGCAGCCAAGACCCCCGGGACAACCTCCACTTT. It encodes CASSQDPRDNLHF.

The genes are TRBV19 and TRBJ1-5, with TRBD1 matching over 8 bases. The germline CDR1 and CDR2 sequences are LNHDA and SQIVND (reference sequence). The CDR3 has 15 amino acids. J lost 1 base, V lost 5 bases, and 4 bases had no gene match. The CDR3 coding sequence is TGTGCCAGTAGTCCCCAGGGGGCGAGCAATCAGCCCCAGCATTTT. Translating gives CASSPQGASNQPQHF.

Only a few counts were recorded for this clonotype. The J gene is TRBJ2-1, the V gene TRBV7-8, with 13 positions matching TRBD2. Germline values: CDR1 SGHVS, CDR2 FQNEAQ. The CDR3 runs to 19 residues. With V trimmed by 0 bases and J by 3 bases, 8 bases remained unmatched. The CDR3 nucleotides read TGTGCCAGCAGCTTAGCCTCGACTAGCGGGGGGCTTTACTACAATGAGCAGTTCTTC. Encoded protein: CASSLASTSGGLYYNEQFF.

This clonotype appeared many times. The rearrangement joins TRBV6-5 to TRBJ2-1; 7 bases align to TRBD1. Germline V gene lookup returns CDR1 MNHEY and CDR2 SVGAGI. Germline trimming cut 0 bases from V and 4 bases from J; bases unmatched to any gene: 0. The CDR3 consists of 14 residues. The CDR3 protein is CASSYSQGYNEQFF. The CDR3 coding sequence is TGTGCCAGCAGTTACTCACAGGGGTACAATGAGCAGTTCTTC.

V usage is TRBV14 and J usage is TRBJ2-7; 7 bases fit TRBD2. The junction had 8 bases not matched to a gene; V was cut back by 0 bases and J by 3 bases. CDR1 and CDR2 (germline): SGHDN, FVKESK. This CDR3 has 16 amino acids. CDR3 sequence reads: CASSQEASGEFYEQYV. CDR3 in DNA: TGTGCCAGCAGCCAAGAGGCCAGCGGGGAATTCTACGAGCAGTACGTC.

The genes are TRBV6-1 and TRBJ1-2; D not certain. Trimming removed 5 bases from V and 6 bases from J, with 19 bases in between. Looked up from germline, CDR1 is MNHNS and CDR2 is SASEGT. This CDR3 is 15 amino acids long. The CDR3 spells CASSPWGGRAHGYTF. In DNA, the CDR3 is TGTGCCAGCAGTCCTTGGGGAGGGAGGGCGCATGGCTACACCTTC.

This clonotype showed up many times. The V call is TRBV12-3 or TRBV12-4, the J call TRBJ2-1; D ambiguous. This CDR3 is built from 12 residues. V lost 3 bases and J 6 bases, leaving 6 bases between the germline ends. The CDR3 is CASSFPLNEQFF. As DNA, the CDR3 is TGTGCCAGCAGTTTCCCCCTCAATGAGCAGTTCTTC.

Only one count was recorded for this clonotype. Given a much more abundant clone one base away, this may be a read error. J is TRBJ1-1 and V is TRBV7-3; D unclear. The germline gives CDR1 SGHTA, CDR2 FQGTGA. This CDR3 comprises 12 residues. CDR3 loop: CASRPKRTEPFF. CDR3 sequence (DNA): TGTGCCAGCAGACCAAAGCGCACTGAACCTTTCTTT.

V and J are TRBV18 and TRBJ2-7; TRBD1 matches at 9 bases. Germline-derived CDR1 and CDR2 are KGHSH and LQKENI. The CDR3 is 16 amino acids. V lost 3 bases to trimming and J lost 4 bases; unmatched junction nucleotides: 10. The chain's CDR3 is CASSPSGTGRRYEQYF. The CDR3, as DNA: TGTGCCAGCTCACCGTCCGGGACAGGGAGGAGGTACGAGCAGTACTTC.

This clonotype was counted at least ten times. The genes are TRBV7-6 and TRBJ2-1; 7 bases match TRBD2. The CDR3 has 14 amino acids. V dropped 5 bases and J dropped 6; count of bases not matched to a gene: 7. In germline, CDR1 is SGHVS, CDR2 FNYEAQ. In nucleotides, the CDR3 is TGTGCCAGCAGCCCAGCCGGGGGGATCAATGAGCAGTTCTTC. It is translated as CASSPAGGINEQFF.

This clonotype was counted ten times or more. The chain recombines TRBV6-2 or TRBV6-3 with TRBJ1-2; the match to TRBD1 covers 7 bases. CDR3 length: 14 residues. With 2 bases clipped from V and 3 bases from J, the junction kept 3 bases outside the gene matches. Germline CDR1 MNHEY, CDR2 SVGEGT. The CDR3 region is CASSYNRGDYGYTF. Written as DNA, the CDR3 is TGTGCCAGCAGTTACAACAGGGGTGACTATGGCTACACCTTC.